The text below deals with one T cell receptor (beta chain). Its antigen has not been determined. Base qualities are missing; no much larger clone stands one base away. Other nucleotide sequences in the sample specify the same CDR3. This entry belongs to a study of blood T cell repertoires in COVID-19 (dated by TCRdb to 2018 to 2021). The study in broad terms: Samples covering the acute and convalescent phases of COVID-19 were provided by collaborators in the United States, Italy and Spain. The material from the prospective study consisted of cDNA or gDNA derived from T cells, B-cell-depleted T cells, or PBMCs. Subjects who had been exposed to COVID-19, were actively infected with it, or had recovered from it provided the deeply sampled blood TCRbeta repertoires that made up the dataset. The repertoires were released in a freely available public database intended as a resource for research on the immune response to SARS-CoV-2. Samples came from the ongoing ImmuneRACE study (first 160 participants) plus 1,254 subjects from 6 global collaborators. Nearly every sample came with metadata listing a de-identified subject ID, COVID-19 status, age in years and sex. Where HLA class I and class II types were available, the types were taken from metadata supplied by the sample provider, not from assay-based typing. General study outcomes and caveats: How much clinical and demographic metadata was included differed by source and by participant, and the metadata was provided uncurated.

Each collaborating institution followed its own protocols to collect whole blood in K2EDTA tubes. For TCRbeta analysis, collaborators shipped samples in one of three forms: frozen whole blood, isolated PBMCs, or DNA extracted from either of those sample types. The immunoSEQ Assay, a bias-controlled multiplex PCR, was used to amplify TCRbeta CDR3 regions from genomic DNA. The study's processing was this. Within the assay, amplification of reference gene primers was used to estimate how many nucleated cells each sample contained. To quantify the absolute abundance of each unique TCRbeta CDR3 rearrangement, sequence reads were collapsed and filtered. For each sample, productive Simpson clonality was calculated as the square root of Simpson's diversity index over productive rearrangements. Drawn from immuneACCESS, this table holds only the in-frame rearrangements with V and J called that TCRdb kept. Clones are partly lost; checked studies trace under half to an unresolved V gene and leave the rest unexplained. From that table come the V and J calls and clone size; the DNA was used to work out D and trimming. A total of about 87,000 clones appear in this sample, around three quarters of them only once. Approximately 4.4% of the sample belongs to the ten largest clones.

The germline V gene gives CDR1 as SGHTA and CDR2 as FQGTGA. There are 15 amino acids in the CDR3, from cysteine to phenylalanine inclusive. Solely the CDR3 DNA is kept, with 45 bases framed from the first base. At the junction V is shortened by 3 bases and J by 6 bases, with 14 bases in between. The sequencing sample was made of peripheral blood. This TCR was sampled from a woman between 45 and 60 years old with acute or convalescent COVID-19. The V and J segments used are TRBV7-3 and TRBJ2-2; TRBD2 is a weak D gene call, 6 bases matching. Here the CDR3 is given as CASSFTGGWAGELFF. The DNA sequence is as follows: TGTGCCAGCAGCTTCACCGGGGGTTGGGCCGGGGAGCTGTTTTTT.